The 15 T cell receptor beta chains in this list originate from one sample, sequenced in a study of T cell repertoires in cytomegalovirus infection. Each CDR3 protein is one row after TCRdb ran MiXCR on the reads. This sample has about 740,000 distinct CDR3 sequences, with 35% to 45% found just once. Sample: PBMCs. The receptor set was obtained from a human donor in good health (CMV status not recorded). Some clones in this sample may be carry-over from other donors' samples.

This clonotype showed up many times. V and J are TRBV7-2 and TRBJ1-1; a weak D match, TRBD1 (5 bases). Trimming took 5 bases from V and 8 from J, leaving 12 bases between them. Germline-derived CDR1 and CDR2 are SGHTA and FQGNSA. CDR3 length: 12 residues. CDR3 DNA sequence: TGTGCCAGCAGCCGAATCCGGGACGAAGCTTTCTTT. It specifies CASSRIRDEAFF.

The chain recombines TRBV12-3 or TRBV12-4 with TRBJ1-1; D unresolved. The CDR3 has 14 residues. Trimming cost V 6 bases and J 1 base, with 12 bases left between them. For the CDR3, the DNA is TGTGCCAGCAGCCCCGGACGGACGAACACTGAAGCTTTCTTT. The encoded protein is CASSPGRTNTEAFF.

This clonotype has only a few counts. The chain uses TRBV4-2 and TRBJ1-5; tentatively, D is TRBD1 (6 bases). V was cut by 2 bases and J by 2 bases, with 13 bases left in between. The CDR3 consists of 16 residues. Germline lookup yields CDR1 LGHNA and CDR2 YNFKEQ. In DNA form, the CDR3 reads TGTGCCAGCAGCCAAATAGGGACAATGGGCAATCAGCCCCAGCATTTT. Residues: CASSQIGTMGNQPQHF.

The V and J genes are TRBV20-1 and TRBJ2-7; possible D gene TRBD2, 6 bases. The CDR3 has 15 residues. V shed 0 bases and J shed 3 bases, with 15 bases lying between them. Germline V lookup: CDR1 DFQATT, CDR2 SNEGSKA (reference sequence). The CDR3 nucleotides are TGCAGTGCTAGAGATTCGGGGGACCCATACTACGAGCAGTACTTC. It translates to CSARDSGDPYYEQYF.

The V gene is TRBV11-2, the J gene TRBJ2-3; the D gene could be TRBD1 or TRBD2 (5 bases each). Germline V gene data show CDR1 as SGHAT and CDR2 as FQNNGV. V was shortened by 1 base and J by 7 bases, with 18 bases between the two germline ends. This CDR3 has 16 residues. The CDR3 sequence is CASSLAGRGPRNTQYF. Here the CDR3 DNA reads TGTGCCAGCAGCTTAGCCGGACGGGGACCGCGAAATACGCAGTATTTT.

This clonotype occurred many times. The chain couples TRBV7-8 to TRBJ2-6; D remains ambiguous. The CDR3 contains 16 residues. Per germline, CDR1 SGHVS and CDR2 FQNEAQ. The germline V and J ends were trimmed by 1 base and 2 bases, with 9 bases remaining between them. The CDR3 DNA reads as TGTGCCAGCAGCTTAGGAAGTCGTCCTGGGGCCAACGTCCTGACTTTC. This translates into CASSLGSRPGANVLTF.

The chain links TRBV12-5 to TRBJ1-1; tentatively, D is TRBD1 (5 bases). This CDR3 has 13 residues. V lost 5 bases, J lost 5 bases, and 12 bases lay in between. CDR1 and CDR2 (germline): LGHNT, FRNRAP. Here the CDR3 reads CASGPGAGTEAFF. DNA for the CDR3: TGTGCTAGTGGTCCCGGCGCAGGGACTGAAGCTTTCTTT.

The CDR3 protein is CASTIDRFWDYGYTF. The CDR3 DNA is TGTGCCAGCACCATAGACAGGTTTTGGGACTATGGCTACACCTTC. The rearrangement joins TRBV9 to TRBJ1-2; weak D call: TRBD1 (6 bases). V lost 6 bases, J lost 3 bases, and 18 bases lay in between. CDR1 and CDR2 (germline): SGDLS, YYNGEE. The CDR3 totals 15 residues.

This clonotype was observed a single time. This chain uses TRBV24-1 with TRBJ1-1; no clear D. The CDR3 length is 13 residues. V was cut by 5 bases and J by 0 bases, with 6 bases left in between. CDR1 and CDR2 (germline): KGHDR, SFDVKD. In nucleotides, the CDR3 is TGTGCCACCAGTGGGCGGGTGAACACTGAAGCTTTCTTT. This gives the protein CATSGRVNTEAFF.

The gene calls are TRBV7-6 and TRBJ1-4; possibly TRBD1 for D (6 bases). CDR1 and CDR2 from the germline V gene are SGHVS and FNYEAQ. Trimming left V 5 bases short and J 8 bases short, with 15 bases between. This CDR3 spans 14 amino acids. This chain's CDR3 is CASSPRTELEKLFF. The DNA for the CDR3 is TGTGCCAGCAGCCCCAGGACAGAACTCGAAAAACTGTTTTTT. Full variable domain (outside the CDR3, taken from reference TRBV7-6 and TRBJ1-4): GAGVSQSPRYKVTKRGQDVALRCDPISGHVSLYWYRQALGQGPEFLTYFNYEAQQDKSGLPNDRFSAERPEGSISTLTIQRTEQRDSAMYRCASSPRTELEKLFFGSGTQLSVL.

This chain connects TRBV6-2 or TRBV6-3 to TRBJ2-1, with 11 nucleotides matching TRBD2. J gave up 8 bases and V 5 bases, and 11 bases lay outside the gene matches. The CDR3 totals 16 residues. Per germline, CDR1 MNHEY and CDR2 SVGEGT. The CDR3 sequence is CASSPVTSGSIYEQFF. For the CDR3, the DNA is TGTGCCAGCAGTCCCGTAACTAGCGGGAGTATCTATGAGCAGTTCTTC.

As to this clonotype: One junction end disagrees with the germline gene, perhaps due to a read error. The chain carries TRBV6-1 and TRBJ1-2; TRBD1 is a possible D gene (5 bases). This CDR3 is built from 17 residues. CDR1 and CDR2 (germline): MNHNS, SASEGT. The CDR3 DNA follows: TGTGCCAGCAGTGAAGCTGGGGACCCCCGAGCTAACTCTGGCTACACCTTC. It is translated as CASSEAGDPRANSGYTF.

As regards this clonotype: Since the CDR3 does not end with the conserved phenylalanine or tryptophan, this likely comes from a read error. V gene TRBV7-2 combines with J gene TRBJ1-1; D is unresolved. Per the germline V gene, CDR1 is SGHTA and CDR2 is FQGNSA. The CDR3 totals 11 residues. V shed 3 bases and J shed 3 bases, with 2 bases lying between them. CDR3 bases: TGTGCCAGCAGCTTTCACACTGAAGCTTTCCTT. As protein: CASSFHTEAFL.

The chain carries TRBV7-2 and TRBJ2-3; D is undetermined. The CDR3 totals 14 residues. Germline assignment: CDR1 SGHTA and CDR2 FQGNSA. The germline V and J ends were trimmed by 5 bases and 0 bases, with 9 bases remaining between them. CDR3 amino acids: CASSTQASTDTQYF. In DNA, the CDR3 is TGTGCCAGCAGCACCCAAGCTAGCACAGATACGCAGTATTTT.

This chain joins TRBV28 and TRBJ2-2; D not resolved. CDR3 length: 15 residues. V lost 2 bases and J lost 8, with 15 bases in between. CDR1 is MDHEN and CDR2 is SYDVKM in the germline V gene. The CDR3 loop reads CASSLPGPSAGELFF. As DNA, the CDR3 is TGTGCCAGCAGTTTACCGGGCCCATCAGCGGGGGAGCTGTTTTTT.